The clone carrying this TCR beta chain has at least ten counts. Its antigen is unknown. A second PCR of about 7 to 12 cycles used a sample-barcoded 5' primer and a J-beta primer mix. TCRdb re-derived calls from the 5' RACE reads in MiXCR, one entry per CDR3 protein. The data hold about 1.6 million distinct CDR3 sequences, with roughly a third observed a single time. CDR1 is SQVTM and CDR2 is ANQGSEA in the germline V gene. The CDR3 loop spans 17 amino acids. The junction had 10 bases not matched to a gene; V was cut back by 6 bases and J by 1 base. The extraction recovered at least 6 micrograms of total RNA per sample. This sample was taken from a study of blood T cells in healthy people across ages. Study findings and constraints: Older age went with lower TCR beta diversity per million T cells, in a roughly linear way. Estimates of total diversity, which came from one million sequenced T cells, were considered to be underestimates.

Input material: blood. The chain is built from TRBV29-1 and TRBJ1-3; 12 bases fit TRBD1. This sequence was found in a woman between 25 and 40 years old in good health. The CDR3 sequence is CSVAGTGGDRSGNTIYF. In DNA, the CDR3 is TGCAGCGTCGCTGGGACAGGGGGCGATCGATCTGGAAACACCATATATTTT.